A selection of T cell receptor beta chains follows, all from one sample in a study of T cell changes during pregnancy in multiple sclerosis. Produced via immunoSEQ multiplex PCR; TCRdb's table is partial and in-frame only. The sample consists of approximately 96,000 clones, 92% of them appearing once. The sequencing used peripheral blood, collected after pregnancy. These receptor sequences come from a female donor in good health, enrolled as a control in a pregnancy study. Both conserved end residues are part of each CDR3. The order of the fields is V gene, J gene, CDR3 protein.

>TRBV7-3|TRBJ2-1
CASSLNIAPAGDNEQFF
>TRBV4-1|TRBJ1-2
CASSQDGQGFYGYTF
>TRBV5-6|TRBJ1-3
CASSALQEGDTIYF
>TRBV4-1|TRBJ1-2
CASSQEEGANYGYTF
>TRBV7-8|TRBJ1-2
CASSPGTDFYGYTF
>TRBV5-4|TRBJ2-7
CASSLGQGAVREQYF
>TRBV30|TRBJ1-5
CAWNPPGGSTQHF
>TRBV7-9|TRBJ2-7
CASSLAGSNREQYF
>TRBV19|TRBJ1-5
CASSSGSGQPQHF
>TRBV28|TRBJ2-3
CASSWTSGITDTQYF
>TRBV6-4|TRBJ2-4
CASSDTGEAKNIQYF
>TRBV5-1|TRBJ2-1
CASSPLISAGGREQFF
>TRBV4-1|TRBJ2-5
CASSQARKETQYF
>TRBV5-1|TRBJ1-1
CASSLSPRVMNTEAFF
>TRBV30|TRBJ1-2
CAWIVGQVFYGYTF
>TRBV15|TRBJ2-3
CATSREGGATDTQYF
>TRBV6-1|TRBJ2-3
CASSEAGQIPMADTQYF
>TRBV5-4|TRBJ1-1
CASSLEVRTEAFF
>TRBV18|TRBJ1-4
CASSPPVGAEKLFF
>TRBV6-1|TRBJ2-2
CASSEYTAGANTGELFF
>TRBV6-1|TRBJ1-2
CASIITGTSDGYTF
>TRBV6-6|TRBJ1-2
CASSYPTKTGNYGYTF
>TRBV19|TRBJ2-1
CASSRQDSNEQFF
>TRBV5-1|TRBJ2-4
CASSYGNQGTDIQYF
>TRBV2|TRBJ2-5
CASSEWASGGAEAQYF
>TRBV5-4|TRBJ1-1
CASSLGGRETEAFF
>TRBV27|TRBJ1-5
CASSLYAANQPQHF
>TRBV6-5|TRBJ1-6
CASSYSTGATSSPLHF
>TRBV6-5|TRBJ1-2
CASSGAQGFHYGYTF
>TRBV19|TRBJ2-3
CASSMVAGADTQYF
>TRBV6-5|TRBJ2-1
CASCGPGGDNEQFF
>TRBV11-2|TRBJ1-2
CASSPLRFNGYTF
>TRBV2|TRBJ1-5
CASSDSGYQPQHF
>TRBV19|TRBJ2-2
CASSIDRTGMNTGELFF
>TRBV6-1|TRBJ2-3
CASSGLAGGPDTQYF
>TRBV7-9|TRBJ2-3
CASSPSGISTDTQYF